The 4 T cell receptor beta chains reported below all come from one sample, sequenced in a study of blood T cell repertoires in COVID-19. Libraries were prepared by immunoSEQ multiplex PCR; TCRdb keeps only in-frame clonotypes and omits some of them. This sample yields 88,000 or so clones, of which 81% are seen a single time; about 4.5% belongs to the top ten. Sequenced material: peripheral blood. The receptors were gathered from a man in his fifties or sixties with acute or convalescent COVID-19.

CDR3 loop: CASSGGGGSRVQPQHF. The DNA for the CDR3 is TGTGCCAGCAGTGGTGGGGGCGGGTCGCGCGTACAGCCCCAGCATTTT. The chain is built from TRBV2 and TRBJ1-5; perhaps TRBD1 as D (6 bases). Germline loops: CDR1 SNHLY, CDR2 FYNNEI. V was shortened by 4 bases and J by 7 bases, with 20 bases between the two germline ends. CDR3 length equals 16 residues.

This sequence joins TRBV10-3 and TRBJ2-1; possible D gene TRBD1, 5 bases. The CDR3 has 16 residues. V was shortened by 4 bases and J by 8 bases, with 21 bases between the two germline ends. Germline V gives CDR1 ENHRY, CDR2 SYGVKD. Written as DNA, the CDR3 is TGTGCCATCAGTGGGAAAAAAGGGGTTTTCCTGGATGAGCAGTTCTTC. Encoded protein: CAISGKKGVFLDEQFF.

The rearrangement joins TRBV28 to TRBJ2-2; 9 bases match TRBD2. The CDR3 runs to 16 residues. V lost 6 bases and J lost 5; bases outside the gene matches: 10. Germline CDR1 and CDR2: MDHEN and SYDVKM. CDR3 DNA sequence: TGTGCCAGCAGGGGTAGCGGGAGATCATTGACCGGGGAGCTGTTTTTT. Its translation: CASRGSGRSLTGELFF. Complete variable domain (other parts from reference TRBV28 and TRBJ2-2): DVKVTQSSRYLVKRTGEKVFLECVQDMDHENMFWYRQDPGLGLRLIYFSYDVKMKEKGDIPEGYSVSREKKERFSLILESASTNQTSMYLCASRGSGRSLTGELFFGEGSRLTVL.

The V call is TRBV5-1, the J call TRBJ2-2; 13 bases match TRBD2. With 7 bases clipped from V and 0 bases from J, the junction kept 6 bases outside the gene matches. Germline CDR1 and CDR2: SGHRS and YFSETQ. The CDR3 length is 17 residues. CDR3 nucleotide sequence: TGCGCCAGCGGGGGACTAGCGGGGCTAACGAACACCGGGGAGCTGTTTTTT. Its protein is CASGGLAGLTNTGELFF.